This T cell receptor (beta chain) was found in a study of response to subunit inactivated influenza vaccine. Germline V gene sequence: CDR1 LNHNV, CDR2 YYDKDF (reference sequence). V was pared by 2 bases and J by 5 bases, with 5 bases of the junction left unmatched. This CDR3 is built from 14 residues. Notes on this clonotype: Its antigen is not known.

Study observations and caveats: Seasonal influenza vaccination, on each occasion, was suggested by the authors to recruit few new T cells.

TCRdb reanalysed the RT-PCR reads using MiXCR and keeps one entry per CDR3 protein. The data hold more than 700,000 distinct CDR3 sequences, with around 21% observed a single time. Sequencing used PBMCs from blood, obtained 4 to 6 days after vaccination. The TCR originated in a man aged 45-65 years who received an inactivated influenza vaccine. V usage is TRBV15 and J usage is TRBJ1-2; 7 bases are shared with TRBD1. The CDR3 region has the DNA TGTGCCACCAGCAGATCGGGACAGCGTTATGGCTACACCTTC. Its translation: CATSRSGQRYGYTF.